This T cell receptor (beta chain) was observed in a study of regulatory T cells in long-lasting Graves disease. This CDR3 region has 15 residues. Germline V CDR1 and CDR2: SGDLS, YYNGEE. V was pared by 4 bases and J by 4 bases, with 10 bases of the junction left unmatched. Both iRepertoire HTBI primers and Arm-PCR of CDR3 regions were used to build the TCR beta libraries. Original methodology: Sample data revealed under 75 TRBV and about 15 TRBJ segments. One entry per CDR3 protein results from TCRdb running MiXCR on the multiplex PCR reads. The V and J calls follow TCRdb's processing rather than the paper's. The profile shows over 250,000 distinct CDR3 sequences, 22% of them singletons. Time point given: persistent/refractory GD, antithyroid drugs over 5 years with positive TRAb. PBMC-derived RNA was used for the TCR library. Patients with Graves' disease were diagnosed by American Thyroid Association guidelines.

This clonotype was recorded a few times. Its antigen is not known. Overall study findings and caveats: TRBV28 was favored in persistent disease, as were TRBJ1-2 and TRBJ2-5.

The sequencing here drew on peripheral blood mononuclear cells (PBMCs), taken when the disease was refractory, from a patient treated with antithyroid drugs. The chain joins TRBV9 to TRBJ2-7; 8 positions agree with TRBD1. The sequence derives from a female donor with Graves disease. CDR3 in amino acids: CASSQTGTGYYEQYF. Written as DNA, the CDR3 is TGTGCCAGCAGCCAGACCGGGACAGGTTATTACGAGCAGTACTTC. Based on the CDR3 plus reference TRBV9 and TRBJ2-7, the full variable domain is DSGVTQTPKHLITATGQRVTLRCSPRSGDLSVYWYQQSLDQGLQFLIQYYNGEERAKGNILERFSAQQFPDLHSELNLSSLELGDSALYFCASSQTGTGYYEQYFGPGTRLTVT.